This T cell receptor (beta chain) emerged from a study of CD8+CD57+ T cells in acquired aplastic anemia. The CDR3 contains 13 residues. The junction had 5 bases not matched to a gene; V was cut back by 7 bases and J by 5 bases. The germline CDR1 and CDR2 sequences are SGHTA and FQGTGA. Study outcomes and limitations: The CD8+ Simpson's diversity of patients and controls was not significantly different.

Remarks on this clonotype: Antigen specificity is unknown.

In patients chosen for sequencing, flow cytometry had shown CD8+CD57+ cell expansion. Blood was sampled before the patients had received any therapy. Genomic DNA, serving as template, underwent TCR beta VDJ and CDR3 profiling. Via MiXCR, TCRdb re-called the reads, giving one row per CDR3 protein. The table lists fewer than 200,000 distinct CDR3 sequences, 71% of them singletons. The chain has TRBV7-3 and TRBJ2-5; TRBD2 agrees at 9 bases. Material: sorted CD4+, CD8+, or CD8+CD57+ T cells (not recorded which) from PBMCs. The receptor was isolated from a human donor with aplastic anemia. Here the CDR3 DNA reads TGTGCCAGCAACGGCGGGGGGGCGGAGACCCAGTACTTC. This encodes CASNGGGAETQYF.